These 12 T cell receptor beta chains were sequenced from one sample in a study of CD8 T cells in ankylosing spondylitis. TCRdb itself ran the 5' RACE reads through MiXCR, one entry per CDR3 protein. The sample includes about 140,000 distinct CDR3 sequences, 5.5% to 7.5% of them seen just once. What was sequenced was blood, either unsorted or a sorted T cell fraction (not recorded which). All receptors come from a female donor with ankylosing spondylitis or in good health (not recorded which).

This clonotype was counted a few times. V is TRBV20-1 and J is TRBJ2-1; D remains ambiguous. CDR1 DFQATT and CDR2 SNEGSKA come from the germline V gene (reference sequence). This CDR3 region has 11 residues. V lost 3 bases to trimming and J lost 8 bases, with 8 bases between them. CDR3 sequence: CSARGFHEQFF. CDR3 in DNA: TGCAGTGCTAGGGGGTTTCATGAGCAGTTCTTC.

This clonotype was observed many times. V usage is TRBV20-1 and J usage is TRBJ1-1; D is unclear. The V end lost 1 base, the J end lost 4 bases, and 4 bases lay between the germline ends. CDR1 is DFQATT and CDR2 is SNEGSKA in the germline V gene (reference sequence). CDR3 length: 11 amino acids. The CDR3 protein is CSARGATEAFF. The CDR3 DNA is TGCAGTGCTAGAGGAGCCACTGAAGCTTTCTTT.

The sample holds many counts of this clonotype. The chain recombines TRBV6-5 with TRBJ1-5, with D unclear. CDR3 length equals 15 residues. Germline lookup yields CDR1 MNHEY and CDR2 SVGAGI. The V end lost 2 bases, the J end lost 1 base, and 9 bases lay between the germline ends. CDR3 DNA sequence: TGTGCCAGCAGTTACGGGTTAAGGAGCAATCAGCCCCAGCATTTT. This encodes CASSYGLRSNQPQHF.

In this sample, this clonotype turned up many times. CDR3 sequence: CASSHSAMNTEAFF. In nucleotides, the CDR3 is TGTGCCAGCAGCCATTCAGCCATGAACACTGAAGCTTTCTTT. V and J are TRBV14 and TRBJ1-1; D uncertain. The CDR3 loop spans 14 amino acids. The V end was cut by 3 bases, the J end by 0 bases, with 8 bases between. Per germline, CDR1 SGHDN and CDR2 FVKESK.

This clonotype has a count of ten or more. The chain combines TRBV5-1 with TRBJ2-3; no clear D. The V and J ends lost 0 bases and 1 base respectively, with 9 bases between them. The CDR3 contains 15 residues. Germline CDR1 is SGHRS and CDR2 is YFSETQ. CDR3 sequence (DNA): TGCGCCAGCAGCTTGGCCCTACACGGCACAGATACGCAGTATTTT. Amino acid sequence: CASSLALHGTDTQYF.

As regards this clonotype: This is likely a read error, given that the CDR3 carries no conserved phenylalanine or tryptophan at its end. The chain carries TRBV7-9 and TRBJ1-2; D uncertain. Trimming removed 5 bases at V and 1 base at J, with 8 bases between. Germline CDR1 reads SEHNR; CDR2 reads FQNEAQ (reference sequence). The CDR3 has 13 amino acids. The CDR3 here is CASSPGRNYGYTL. CDR3 DNA: TGTGCCAGCAGCCCTGGGCGTAACTATGGCTACACCTTA.

This clonotype has ten or more counts. This rearrangement joins TRBV6-1 to TRBJ2-1; D is perhaps TRBD1 (5 bases). The CDR3 length is 11 residues. The germline CDR1 and CDR2 sequences are MNHNS and SASEGT. The CDR3 sequence: CAGAGPNEQFF. CDR3 DNA sequence: TGTGCTGGGGCAGGGCCAAATGAGCAGTTCTTC.

There are many counts of this clonotype. V is TRBV5-1 and J is TRBJ1-2; D gene ambiguous. The CDR3 runs to 14 residues. Germline V gene sequence: CDR1 SGHRS, CDR2 YFSETQ. V lost 0 bases and J 4 bases, leaving 10 bases between the germline ends. The CDR3 sequence is CASSLEGSFYGYTF. In DNA, the CDR3 is TGCGCCAGCAGCTTGGAAGGGAGCTTCTATGGCTACACCTTC.

This clonotype was recorded at least ten times. This chain links TRBV18 with TRBJ1-6; D is unclear. V gave up 3 bases and J gave up 10 bases, with 10 bases separating them. The germline gives CDR1 KGHSH, CDR2 LQKENI. This CDR3 contains 13 residues. CDR3 nucleotide sequence: TGTGCCAGCTCACCGTCGAGGGAATCACCCCTCCACTTT. It codes for CASSPSRESPLHF. Full variable domain (rest looked up from reference TRBV18 and TRBJ1-6): NAGVMQNPRHLVRRRGQEARLRCSPMKGHSHVYWYRQLPEEGLKFMVYLQKENIIDESGMPKERFSAEFPKEGPSILRIQQVVRGDSAAYFCASSPSRESPLHFGNGTRLTVT.

The table lists this clonotype with many counts. V usage is TRBV28 and J usage is TRBJ1-5; D might be TRBD1 (6 bases). Germline assignment: CDR1 MDHEN and CDR2 SYDVKM. The CDR3 runs 14 residues. The V end was cut by 7 bases, the J end by 4 bases, with 14 bases between. The chain's CDR3 is CASTRHQGNQPQHF. CDR3 coding DNA: TGTGCCAGCACCCGGCATCAGGGGAATCAGCCCCAGCATTTT.

In this sample, this clonotype turned up many times. The gene calls are TRBV6-1 and TRBJ1-4; TRBD1 is a possible D gene (5 bases). V was clipped by 3 bases and J by 8 bases, with 13 bases between them. The CDR3 is made up of 14 amino acids. CDR1 and CDR2 from the germline V gene are MNHNS and SASEGT. The CDR3 is CASSEPGGDEKLFF. In DNA, the CDR3 is TGTGCCAGCAGTGAGCCGGGGGGTGACGAAAAACTGTTTTTT.

The table lists this clonotype with many counts. The chain uses TRBV2 and TRBJ2-2; TRBD1 agrees at 7 bases. CDR3 length: 15 amino acids. Germline CDR1 SNHLY, CDR2 FYNNEI. The V gene end was trimmed by 4 bases and the J gene end by 5 bases; junction bases not matched to a gene: 7. The CDR3 coding sequence is TGTGCCAGCAGTGTGAACCAGGGGGAGACCGGGGAGCTGTTTTTT. This sequence encodes CASSVNQGETGELFF. Full variable domain (rest looked up from reference TRBV2 and TRBJ2-2): EPEVTQTPSHQVTQMGQEVILRCVPISNHLYFYWYRQILGQKVEFLVSFYNNEISEKSEIFDDQFSVERPDGSNFTLKIRSTKLEDSAMYFCASSVNQGETGELFFGEGSRLTVL.